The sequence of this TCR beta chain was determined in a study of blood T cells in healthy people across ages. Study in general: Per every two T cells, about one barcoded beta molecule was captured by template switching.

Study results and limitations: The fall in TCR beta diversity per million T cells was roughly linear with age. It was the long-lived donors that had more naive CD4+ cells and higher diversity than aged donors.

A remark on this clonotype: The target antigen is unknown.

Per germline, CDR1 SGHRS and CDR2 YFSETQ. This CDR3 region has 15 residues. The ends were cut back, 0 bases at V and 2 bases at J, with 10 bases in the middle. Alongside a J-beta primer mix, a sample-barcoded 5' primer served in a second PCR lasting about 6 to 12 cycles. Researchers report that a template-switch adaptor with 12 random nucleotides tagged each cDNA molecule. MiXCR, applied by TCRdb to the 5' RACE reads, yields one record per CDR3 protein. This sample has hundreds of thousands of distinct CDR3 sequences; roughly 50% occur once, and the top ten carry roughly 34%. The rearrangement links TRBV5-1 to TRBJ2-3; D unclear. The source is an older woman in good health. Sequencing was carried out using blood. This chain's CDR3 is CASSLDHPATDTQYF. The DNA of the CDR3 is TGCGCCAGCAGCTTGGATCATCCGGCCACAGATACGCAGTATTTT.